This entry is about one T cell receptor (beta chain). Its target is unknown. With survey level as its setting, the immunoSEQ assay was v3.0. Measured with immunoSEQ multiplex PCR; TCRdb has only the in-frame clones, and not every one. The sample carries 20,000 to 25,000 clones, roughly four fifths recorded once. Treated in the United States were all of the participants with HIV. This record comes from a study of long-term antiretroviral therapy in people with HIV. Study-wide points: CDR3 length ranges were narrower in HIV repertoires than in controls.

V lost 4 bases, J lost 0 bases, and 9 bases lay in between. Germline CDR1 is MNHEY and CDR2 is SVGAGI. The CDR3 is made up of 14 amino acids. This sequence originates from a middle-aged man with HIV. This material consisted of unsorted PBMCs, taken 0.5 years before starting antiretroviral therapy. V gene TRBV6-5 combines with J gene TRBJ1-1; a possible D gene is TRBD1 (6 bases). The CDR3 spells CASSWTDVNTEAFF. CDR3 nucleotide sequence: TGTGCCAGCAGTTGGACAGACGTGAACACTGAAGCTTTCTTT.